The entry below describes one T cell receptor (beta chain). What it binds is not known. The CDR3 extends over 13 amino acids. Germline assignment: CDR1 SGHRS and CDR2 YFSETQ. The J segment lost 4 bases and the V segment lost 5 bases, leaving 2 bases of the junction unmatched. The data were taken from a study of T cells in Graves' hyperthyroidism and ophthalmopathy. Study conclusions and caveats: Ophthalmopathy, which appeared later, was predicted by the model a median about 5.9 months before onset.

Patients aged 18 to 65 had newly diagnosed hyperthyroidism that had lasted under 2 months. Diagnoses were established using clinical symptoms, serum thyroxine and TRAb, thyroid ultrasound and orbital computed tomography. Amplification targeted TCR beta CDR3 regions from RNA transcripts. HTBI primers were the set used in a first-round RT-PCR of the TCR CDR3. TCRdb re-analysed the multiplex PCR reads in MiXCR, keeping a single row per CDR3 protein. The sample holds 550,000 to 800,000 distinct CDR3 sequences, around 17% seen once. V is TRBV5-1 and J is TRBJ1-4, with 7 bases matching TRBD1. The sequence came from a young man with Graves' hyperthyroidism. Source material: blood. This CDR3 is CASRGQNNEKLFF. The CDR3 region has the DNA TGCGCCAGCAGGGGACAGAATAATGAAAAACTGTTTTTT.